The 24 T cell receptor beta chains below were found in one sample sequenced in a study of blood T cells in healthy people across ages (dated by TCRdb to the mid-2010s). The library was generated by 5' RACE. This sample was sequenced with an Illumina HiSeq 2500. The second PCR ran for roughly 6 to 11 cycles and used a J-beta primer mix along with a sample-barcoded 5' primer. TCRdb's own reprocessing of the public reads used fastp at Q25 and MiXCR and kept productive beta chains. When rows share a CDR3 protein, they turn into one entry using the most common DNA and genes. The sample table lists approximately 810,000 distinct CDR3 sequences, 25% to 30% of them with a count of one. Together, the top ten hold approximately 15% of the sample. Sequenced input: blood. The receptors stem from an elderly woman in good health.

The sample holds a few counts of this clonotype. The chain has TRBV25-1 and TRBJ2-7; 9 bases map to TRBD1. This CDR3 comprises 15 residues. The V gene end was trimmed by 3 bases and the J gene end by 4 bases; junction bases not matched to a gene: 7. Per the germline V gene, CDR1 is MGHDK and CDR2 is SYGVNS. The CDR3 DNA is TGTGCCAGCAGTGAGCCGGGACAGGGAAAGTACGAGCAGTACTTC. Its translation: CASSEPGQGKYEQYF.

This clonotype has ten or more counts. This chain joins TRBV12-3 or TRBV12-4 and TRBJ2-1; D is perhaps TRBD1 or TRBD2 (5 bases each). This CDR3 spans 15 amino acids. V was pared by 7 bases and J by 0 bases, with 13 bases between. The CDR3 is CASTAEGYSYNEQFF. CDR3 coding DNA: TGTGCCAGCACCGCAGAGGGGTACTCCTACAATGAGCAGTTCTTC.

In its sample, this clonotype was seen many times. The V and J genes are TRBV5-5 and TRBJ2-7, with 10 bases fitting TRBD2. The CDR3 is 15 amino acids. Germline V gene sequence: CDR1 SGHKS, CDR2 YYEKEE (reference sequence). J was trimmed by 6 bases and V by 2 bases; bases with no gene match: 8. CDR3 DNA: TGTGCCAGCAGCTTACCGGGACTAGCGCTTTCCGAGCAGTACTTC. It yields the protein CASSLPGLALSEQYF. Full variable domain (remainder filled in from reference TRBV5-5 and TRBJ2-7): DAGVTQSPTHLIKTRGQQVTLRCSPISGHKSVSWYQQVLGQGPQFIFQYYEKEERGRGNFPDRFSARQFPNYSSELNVNALLLGDSALYLCASSLPGLALSEQYFGPGTRLTVT.

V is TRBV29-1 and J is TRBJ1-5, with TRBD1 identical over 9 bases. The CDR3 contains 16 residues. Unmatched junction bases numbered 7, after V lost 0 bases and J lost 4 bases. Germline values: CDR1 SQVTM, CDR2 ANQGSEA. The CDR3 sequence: CSVEEPGTGSNQPQHF. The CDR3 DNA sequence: TGCAGCGTTGAAGAGCCCGGGACAGGGTCGAATCAGCCCCAGCATTTT.

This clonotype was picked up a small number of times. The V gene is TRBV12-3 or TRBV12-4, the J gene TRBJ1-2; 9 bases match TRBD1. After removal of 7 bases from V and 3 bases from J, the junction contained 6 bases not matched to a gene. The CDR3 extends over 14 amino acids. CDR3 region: CASKMGQGDYGYTF. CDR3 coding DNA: TGTGCCAGCAAAATGGGACAGGGAGACTATGGCTACACCTTC.

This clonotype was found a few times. The DNA of the CDR3 is TGCAGTGCCAGTACGAGGAATAATAATTCACCCCTCCACTTT. Protein sequence: CSASTRNNNSPLHF. The chain uses TRBV20-1 and TRBJ1-6; no clear D. This CDR3 has 14 amino acids. Trimming removed 6 bases from V and 5 bases from J, with 14 bases in between. Germline V CDR1 and CDR2: DFQATT, SNEGSKA (reference sequence).

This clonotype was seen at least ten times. DNA for the CDR3: TGTGCCAGCAGCCAAGATCCCACGGATACGCAGTATTTT. This gives the protein CASSQDPTDTQYF. V is TRBV3-1 and J is TRBJ2-3, with unresolved D. With 0 bases removed from V and 6 bases from J, the gap between germline ends came to 7 bases. Germline V gene data show CDR1 as LGHDT and CDR2 as YNNKEL (reference sequence). The CDR3 length is 13 residues.

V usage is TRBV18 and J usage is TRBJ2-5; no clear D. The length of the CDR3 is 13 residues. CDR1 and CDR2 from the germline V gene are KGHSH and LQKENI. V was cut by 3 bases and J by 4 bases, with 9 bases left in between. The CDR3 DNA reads TGTGCCAGCTCACCTACCCAAGTAGAGACCCAGTACTTC. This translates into CASSPTQVETQYF.

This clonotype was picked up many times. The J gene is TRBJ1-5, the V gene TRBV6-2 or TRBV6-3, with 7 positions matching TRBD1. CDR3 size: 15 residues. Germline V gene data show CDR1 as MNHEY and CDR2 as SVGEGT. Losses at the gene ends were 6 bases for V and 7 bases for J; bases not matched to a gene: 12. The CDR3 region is CASRPDRVLLQPQHF. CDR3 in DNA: TGTGCCAGCAGACCCGACAGGGTATTATTACAGCCCCAGCATTTT.

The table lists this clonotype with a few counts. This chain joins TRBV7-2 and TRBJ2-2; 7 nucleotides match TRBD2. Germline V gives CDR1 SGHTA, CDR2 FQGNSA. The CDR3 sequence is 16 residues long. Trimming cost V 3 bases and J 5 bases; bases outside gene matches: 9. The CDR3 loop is CASSFKFRTSTGELFF. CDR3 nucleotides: TGTGCCAGCAGCTTTAAGTTCCGGACTAGTACCGGGGAGCTGTTTTTT.

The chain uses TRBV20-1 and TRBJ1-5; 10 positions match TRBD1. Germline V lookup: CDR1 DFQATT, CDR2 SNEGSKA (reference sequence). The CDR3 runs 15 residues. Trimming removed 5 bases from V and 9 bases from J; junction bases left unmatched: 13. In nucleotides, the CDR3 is TGCAGTGCTTCCCTAAGTCCGGGACAGGGGCCGCCCCAGCATTTT. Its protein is CSASLSPGQGPPQHF.

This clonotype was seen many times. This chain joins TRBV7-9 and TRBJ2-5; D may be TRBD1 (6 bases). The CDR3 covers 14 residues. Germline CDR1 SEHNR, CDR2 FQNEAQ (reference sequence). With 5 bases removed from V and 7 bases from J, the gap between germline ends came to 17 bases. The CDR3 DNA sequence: TGTGCCAGCAGCGACGACAGGCTTTTCGGGACCCAGTACTTC. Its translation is CASSDDRLFGTQYF.

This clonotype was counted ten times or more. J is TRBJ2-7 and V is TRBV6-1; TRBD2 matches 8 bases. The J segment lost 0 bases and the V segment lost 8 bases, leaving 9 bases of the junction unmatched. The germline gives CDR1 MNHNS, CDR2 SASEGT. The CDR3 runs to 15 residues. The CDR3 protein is CASSEAGASSYEQYF. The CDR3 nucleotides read TGTGCCAGCTCTGAAGCGGGGGCTAGCTCCTACGAGCAGTACTTC.

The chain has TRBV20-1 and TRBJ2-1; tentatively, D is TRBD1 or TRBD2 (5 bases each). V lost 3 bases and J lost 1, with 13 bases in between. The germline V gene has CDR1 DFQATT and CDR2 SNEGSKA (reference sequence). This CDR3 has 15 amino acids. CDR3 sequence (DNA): TGCAGTGCTAGCGGGGACCCTCGGTCCTACAATGAGCAGTTCTTC. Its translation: CSASGDPRSYNEQFF.

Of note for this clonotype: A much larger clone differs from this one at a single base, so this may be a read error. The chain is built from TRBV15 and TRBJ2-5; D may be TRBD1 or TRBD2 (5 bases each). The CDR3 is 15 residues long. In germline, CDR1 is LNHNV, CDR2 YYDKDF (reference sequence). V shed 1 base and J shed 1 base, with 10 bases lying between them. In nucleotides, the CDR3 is TGTGCCACCAGCAGAGCGGGACGGGTCCAAGAGACCCAGTACTTC. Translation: CATSRAGRVQETQYF.

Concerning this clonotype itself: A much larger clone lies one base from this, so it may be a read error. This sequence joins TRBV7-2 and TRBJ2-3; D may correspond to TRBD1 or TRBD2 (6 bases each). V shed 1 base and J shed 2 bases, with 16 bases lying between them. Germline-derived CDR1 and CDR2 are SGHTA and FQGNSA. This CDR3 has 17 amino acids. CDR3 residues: CASSLDWGAVDTDTQYF. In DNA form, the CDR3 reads TGTGCCAGCAGCTTAGATTGGGGGGCCGTAGACACAGATACGCAGTATTTT.

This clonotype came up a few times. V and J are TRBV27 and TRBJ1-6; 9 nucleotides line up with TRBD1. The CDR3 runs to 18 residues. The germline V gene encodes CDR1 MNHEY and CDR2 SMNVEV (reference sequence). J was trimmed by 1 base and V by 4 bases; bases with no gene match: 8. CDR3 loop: CASSSHRGRGSYNSPLHF. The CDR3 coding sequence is TGTGCCAGCAGTTCCCACAGGGGGCGCGGGTCCTATAATTCACCCCTCCACTTT.

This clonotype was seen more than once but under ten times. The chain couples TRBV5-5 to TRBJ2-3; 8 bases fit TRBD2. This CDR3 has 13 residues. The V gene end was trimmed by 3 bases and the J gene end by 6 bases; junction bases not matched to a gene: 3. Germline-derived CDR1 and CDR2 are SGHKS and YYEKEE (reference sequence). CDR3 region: CASSYTSGDTQYF. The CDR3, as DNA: TGTGCCAGCAGCTATACTAGCGGTGATACGCAGTATTTT.

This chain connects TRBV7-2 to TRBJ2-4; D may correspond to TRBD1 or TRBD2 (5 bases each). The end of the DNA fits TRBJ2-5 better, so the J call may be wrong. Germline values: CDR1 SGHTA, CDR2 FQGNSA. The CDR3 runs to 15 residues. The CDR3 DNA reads TGTGCCAGCAGCTACCTCGGGGCGGCAATCGAGACCCAGTACTTC. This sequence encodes CASSYLGAAIETQYF.

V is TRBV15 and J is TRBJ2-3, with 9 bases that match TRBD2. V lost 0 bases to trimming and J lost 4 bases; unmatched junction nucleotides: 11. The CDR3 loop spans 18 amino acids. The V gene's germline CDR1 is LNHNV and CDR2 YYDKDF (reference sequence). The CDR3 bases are TGTGCCACCAGCAGAGATAGGGCAGCGGGAGGTTTCGCAGATACGCAGTATTTT. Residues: CATSRDRAAGGFADTQYF.

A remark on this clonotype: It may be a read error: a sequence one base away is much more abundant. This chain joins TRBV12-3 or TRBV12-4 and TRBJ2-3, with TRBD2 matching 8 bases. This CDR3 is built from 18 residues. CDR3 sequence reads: CASSFFGGGGGNTDAQYF. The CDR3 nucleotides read TGTGCCAGCAGTTTTTTCGGCGGGGGCGGGGGGAACACAGATGCGCAGTATTTT.

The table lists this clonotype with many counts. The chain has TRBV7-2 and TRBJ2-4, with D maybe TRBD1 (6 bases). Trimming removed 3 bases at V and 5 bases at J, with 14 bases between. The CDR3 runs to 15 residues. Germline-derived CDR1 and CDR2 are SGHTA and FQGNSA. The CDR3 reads CASSFRTGRQNIQYF. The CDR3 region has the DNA TGTGCCAGCAGCTTCCGTACAGGGCGACAAAACATTCAGTACTTC.

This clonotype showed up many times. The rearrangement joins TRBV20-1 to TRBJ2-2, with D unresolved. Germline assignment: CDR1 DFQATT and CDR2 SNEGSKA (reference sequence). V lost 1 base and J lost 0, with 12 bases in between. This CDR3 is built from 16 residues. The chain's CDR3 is CSARVWQAPNTGELFF. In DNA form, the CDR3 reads TGCAGTGCTAGAGTTTGGCAGGCACCGAACACCGGGGAGCTGTTTTTT.

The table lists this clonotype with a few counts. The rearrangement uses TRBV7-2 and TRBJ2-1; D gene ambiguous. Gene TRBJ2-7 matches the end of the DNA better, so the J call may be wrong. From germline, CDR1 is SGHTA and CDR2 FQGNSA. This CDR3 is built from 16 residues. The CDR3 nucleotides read TGTGCCAGCAGCTTAGATCGTCCGAGCTCCTACAATGAGCAGTACTTC. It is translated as CASSLDRPSSYNEQYF.